These 3 T cell receptor beta chains came from one sample sequenced in a study of cytomegalovirus exposure and HLA in healthy donors (dated by TCRdb to 2017 to 2019). Preparation of the library involved the immunoSEQ multiplex PCR assay. Entries here come from immuneACCESS through TCRdb and include only in-frame sequences with V and J called. Some clones fail to appear in such tables; in the studies checked, an unresolved V gene covers under half of the shortfall, and the cause of the remainder is unknown. This sample lists some 65,000 clones; roughly 96% were detected once. 2% to 2.5% of the sample is held by the ten biggest clonotypes. The source material was PBMCs. Receptors were obtained from a young man in good health and CMV-seronegative.

The rearrangement uses TRBV7-9 and TRBJ1-1; 8 bases are shared with TRBD1. The CDR3 is 11 amino acids. Germline assignment: CDR1 SEHNR and CDR2 FQNEAQ (reference sequence). With 8 bases clipped from V and 8 bases from J, the junction kept 4 bases outside the gene matches. The CDR3 DNA follows: TGTGCCAGCGGCCGGGACAGGGAAGCTTTCTTT. It is translated as CASGRDREAFF.

The V gene is TRBV18, the J gene TRBJ2-3; possibly TRBD2 for D (5 bases). Trimming removed 1 base at V and 3 bases at J, with 11 bases between. The CDR3 length is 15 residues. Germline lookup yields CDR1 KGHSH and CDR2 LQKENI. This CDR3 reads CASSPLGPGTDTQYF. CDR3 bases: TGTGCCAGCTCACCACTTGGCCCGGGAACAGATACGCAGTATTTT.

This clone came up once. The V gene is TRBV19, the J gene TRBJ1-1; D possibly corresponds to TRBD1 (6 bases). The V end lost 3 bases, the J end lost 7 bases, and 9 bases lay between the germline ends. The CDR3 runs to 12 residues. The germline gives CDR1 LNHDA, CDR2 SQIVND (reference sequence). CDR3 amino acids: CASSIRGGEAFF. The CDR3 DNA sequence: TGTGCCAGTAGTATTCGAGGGGGTGAAGCTTTCTTT.